This T cell receptor beta chain was recovered during a study of blood T cell repertoires in COVID-19. The table came from immunoSEQ multiplex PCR; TCRdb's copy has only in-frame clones and leaves some out. Of roughly 250,000 clones in the sample, roughly 87% were seen once. From germline, CDR1 is LNHDA and CDR2 SQIVND (reference sequence). V lost 4 bases and J 0 bases, leaving 16 bases between the germline ends. The CDR3 is made up of 18 amino acids. Grouping used clinical history reported by participants in a survey and questionnaire. This sequence originates from a woman aged 25 to 39 with acute COVID-19. This sequence joins TRBV19 and TRBJ2-6, with D maybe TRBD2 (5 bases). The sample taken for sequencing was PBMCs or T cells enriched from blood (not recorded which). The CDR3 DNA is TGTGCCAGTAGTACCCTAGCAGAAAAGAGCTCTGGGGCCAACGTCCTGACTTTC. This codes for CASSTLAEKSSGANVLTF.